This passage covers 27 T cell receptor beta chains from one sample sequenced in a study of blood T cells in healthy people across ages. For the second PCR, which ran for roughly 6 to 12 cycles, a sample-barcoded 5' primer and a J-beta primer mix were used. TCRdb analysed the 5' RACE reads with MiXCR anew, one entry per CDR3 protein. This table has about 650,000 distinct CDR3 sequences, 52% appearing once. The sequencing sample was made of blood. The source of these receptors is an elderly woman in good health.

The sample holds a few counts of this clonotype. The chain recombines TRBV29-1 with TRBJ1-2; D is unclear. CDR3 length equals 11 residues. CDR1 SQVTM and CDR2 ANQGSEA come from the germline V gene. V lost 4 bases and J lost 8, with 11 bases in between. CDR3 sequence reads: CSVGGPAGYTF. As DNA, the CDR3 is TGCAGCGTTGGAGGGCCTGCGGGCTACACCTTC.

This clonotype came up many times. The V call is TRBV5-1, the J call TRBJ2-5; the D is unclear. Germline loops: CDR1 SGHRS, CDR2 YFSETQ. CDR3 length equals 12 residues. Between the trimmed V and J ends, which lost 7 bases and 0 bases, there was a span of 7 bases. CDR3 coding DNA: TGCGCCAGCGCTTTCGACCAAGAGACCCAGTACTTC. Translation gives CASAFDQETQYF.

The gene calls are TRBV18 and TRBJ1-4, with 8 bases aligning to TRBD1. Looked up from germline, CDR1 is KGHSH and CDR2 is LQKENI. CDR3 size: 15 residues. Trimming took 2 bases from V and 2 from J; bases not matched to a gene: 1. CDR3 protein: CASSPGDRTNEKLFF. CDR3 nucleotide sequence: TGTGCCAGCTCACCAGGGGACAGGACTAATGAAAAACTGTTTTTT.

This clonotype has more than one count but fewer than ten. The V and J genes are TRBV7-2 and TRBJ2-7, with 9 bases identical to TRBD2. The CDR3 totals 15 residues. With V trimmed by 1 base and J by 4 bases, 5 bases remained unmatched. Germline CDR1 and CDR2: SGHTA and FQGNSA. CDR3 nucleotide sequence: TGTGCCAGCAGCTTAGTTGCTAGCGGGATGTACGAGCAGTACTTC. Translated: CASSLVASGMYEQYF.

This sequence joins TRBV6-5 and TRBJ1-1, with D uncertain. Germline CDR1 is MNHEY and CDR2 is SVGAGI. The CDR3 covers 16 residues. Trimming shortened V by 0 bases and J by 5 bases, and 16 bases separated the two germline ends. CDR3 sequence: CASSYSFAGGRTEAFF. CDR3 sequence (DNA): TGTGCCAGCAGTTACTCCTTTGCGGGCGGCAGGACTGAAGCTTTCTTT.

The V and J genes are TRBV29-1 and TRBJ1-6; tentative D call: TRBD1 (6 bases). Germline CDR1 is SQVTM and CDR2 is ANQGSEA. The CDR3 loop spans 13 amino acids. V lost 7 bases to trimming and J lost 10 bases, with 17 bases between them. The CDR3 is CSARGDGQSPLHF. The CDR3 coding sequence is TGCAGCGCAAGGGGGGACGGGCAATCACCCCTCCACTTT.

Concerning this clonotype itself: A much more abundant neighbour one base away suggests this may be a read error. The CDR3 is CASSPPDNEQYF. CDR3 sequence (DNA): TGTGCCAGCAGTCCCCCGGACAATGAGCAGTACTTC. The chain is built from TRBV6-1 and TRBJ2-5; tentatively, D is TRBD1 (5 bases). The CDR3 has 12 amino acids. Germline CDR1 and CDR2: MNHNS and SASEGT. Trimming left V 5 bases short and J 11 bases short, with 15 bases between.

At least ten counts were recorded for this clonotype. The chain joins TRBV4-2 to TRBJ1-2; 10 bases are a match to TRBD1. CDR3 size: 16 residues. Per germline, CDR1 LGHNA and CDR2 YNFKEQ. Unmatched junction bases numbered 7, after V lost 0 bases and J lost 6 bases. The CDR3: CASSQDDRGRRNGYTF. DNA for the CDR3: TGTGCCAGCAGCCAAGATGACAGGGGGCGCAGGAATGGCTACACCTTC.

J is TRBJ2-5 and V is TRBV7-2; D not certain. The CDR3 covers 14 residues. Trimming removed 5 bases at V and 4 bases at J, with 14 bases between. CDR1 is SGHTA and CDR2 is FQGNSA in the germline V gene. CDR3 coding DNA: TGTGCCAGCAGCCCCCAGGCTTTCAGAGAGACCCAGTACTTC. Encoded protein: CASSPQAFRETQYF.

The chain joins TRBV30 to TRBJ2-1; D ambiguous. V dropped 2 bases and J dropped 6 bases, with 11 bases sitting between them. In germline, CDR1 is GTSNPN, CDR2 SVGIG (reference sequence). This CDR3 comprises 13 residues. The CDR3 DNA is TGTGCCTGGAGTAACGGACGAAGCAATGAGCAGTTCTTC. It yields the protein CAWSNGRSNEQFF.

This chain links TRBV6-5 with TRBJ2-1; the match to TRBD2 covers 11 bases. CDR3 size: 14 residues. Trimming at V came to 4 bases and at J to 8 bases, leaving 4 bases not matched to a gene. Per the germline V gene, CDR1 is MNHEY and CDR2 is SVGAGI. The CDR3 region is CASSLAGGPYEQFF. Here the CDR3 DNA reads TGTGCCAGCAGTTTAGCGGGAGGGCCGTATGAGCAGTTCTTC.

The V gene is TRBV2, the J gene TRBJ2-1; D unclear. V shed 6 bases and J shed 0 bases, with 12 bases lying between them. Germline loops: CDR1 SNHLY, CDR2 FYNNEI. The CDR3 length is 15 residues. This CDR3 is CASRRTESSYNEQFF. The CDR3 bases are TGTGCCAGCAGAAGAACAGAGAGCTCCTACAATGAGCAGTTCTTC.

The chain has TRBV7-2 and TRBJ2-1; 8 bases fit TRBD1. Germline V gives CDR1 SGHTA, CDR2 FQGNSA. The CDR3 covers 15 residues. V shed 6 bases, J shed 1 base, and the junction held 5 bases outside the gene matches. The CDR3 protein is CASRAGTGSYNEQFF. CDR3 DNA sequence: TGTGCCAGCAGGGCCGGGACAGGTTCCTACAATGAGCAGTTCTTC.

The chain links TRBV7-2 to TRBJ2-7, with D maybe TRBD2 (8 bases). CDR1 and CDR2 (germline): SGHTA, FQGNSA. V was pared by 4 bases and J by 2 bases, with 15 bases between. This CDR3 contains 15 residues. In DNA, the CDR3 is TGTGCCAGCAGCTCCCCGGGAGGGGGCACCTACGAGCAGTACTTC. This codes for CASSSPGGGTYEQYF.

The V gene is TRBV11-1, the J gene TRBJ2-3; tentatively, D is TRBD2 (6 bases). CDR1 SGHAT and CDR2 FQDESV come from the germline V gene (reference sequence). This CDR3 is built from 13 residues. V was pared by 4 bases and J by 14 bases, with 19 bases between. Here the CDR3 reads CASSSRERGYAYF. The CDR3 DNA is TGTGCCAGCAGCTCCCGGGAGAGGGGATACGCGTATTTT. Using reference TRBV11-1 and TRBJ2-3 for the parts outside the CDR3, the full variable domain is EAEVAQSPRYKITEKSQAVAFWCDPISGHATLYWYRQILGQGPELLVQFQDESVVDDSQLPKDRFSAERLKGVDSTLKIQPAELGDSAMYLCASSSRERGYAYFGPGTRLTVL.

This clonotype was detected ten times or more. The V gene is TRBV16, the J gene TRBJ2-1; D might be TRBD1 (6 bases). Per the germline V gene, CDR1 is KGHSY and CDR2 is FQNENV. CDR3 length equals 18 residues. V dropped 4 bases and J dropped 5 bases, with 24 bases sitting between them. This CDR3 is CASSPFQGKGVRNNEQFF. The CDR3 nucleotides read TGTGCCAGCAGCCCCTTCCAGGGAAAGGGGGTCCGTAACAATGAGCAGTTCTTC.

The rearrangement uses TRBV20-1 and TRBJ2-3, with TRBD2 matching over 14 bases. This CDR3 spans 16 amino acids. CDR1 is DFQATT and CDR2 is SNEGSKA in the germline V gene (reference sequence). V lost 6 bases and J lost 5; bases outside the gene matches: 10. The DNA of the CDR3 is TGCAGTGCCATGACGGGACTAGCGGGGGCTAGAGATACGCAGTATTTT. It codes for CSAMTGLAGARDTQYF.

The V gene is TRBV7-2, the J gene TRBJ2-7, with a weak D call TRBD1 (6 bases). The CDR3 covers 14 residues. Trimming pared 3 bases from V and 3 bases from J, leaving 12 bases between. Germline-derived CDR1 and CDR2 are SGHTA and FQGNSA. Here the CDR3 reads CASSFQGMGYEQYF. For the CDR3, the DNA is TGTGCCAGCAGCTTTCAGGGGATGGGCTACGAGCAGTACTTC.

V usage is TRBV9 and J usage is TRBJ1-2; no clear D gene. The CDR3 is made up of 12 amino acids. Germline assignment: CDR1 SGDLS and CDR2 YYNGEE. V was shortened by 3 bases and J by 8 bases, with 11 bases between the two germline ends. The CDR3 nucleotides read TGTGCCAGCAGCGGAGCTAGGTTCGGCTACACCTTC. Protein sequence: CASSGARFGYTF.

A remark on this clonotype: A read error may produce the germline difference seen at one junction end. This chain uses TRBV7-8 with TRBJ1-4; D is perhaps TRBD1 (5 bases). The V gene's germline CDR1 is SGHVS and CDR2 FQNEAQ. The CDR3 extends over 16 amino acids. The DNA of the CDR3 is TGTGCCAGCAGCTCCCATCCGGGAGGGCTGGGGGAAAAACCGTTTTTT. As protein: CASSSHPGGLGEKPFF.

V usage is TRBV6-5 and J usage is TRBJ2-5; TRBD1 agrees at 7 bases. The end of the DNA is better explained by TRBJ2-7, so the J call may be wrong. Germline CDR1 is MNHEY and CDR2 is SVGAGI. The CDR3 loop spans 14 amino acids. CDR3 nucleotides: TGTGCCAGCAGTTACTCTCCGACAGGGTACGAGCAGTACTTC. This codes for CASSYSPTGYEQYF.

Remarks on this clonotype: A read error may be the cause here, since a much bigger clone is one base away. The V call is TRBV28, the J call TRBJ2-7; 11 nucleotides align to TRBD2. CDR3 length: 16 residues. CDR1 and CDR2 from the germline V gene are MDHEN and SYDVKM. The CDR3 region is CASSPPGLAVSYGQYF. In DNA form, the CDR3 reads TGTGCCAGCAGTCCGCCGGGACTAGCGGTTTCCTACGGGCAGTACTTC.

This clonotype was recorded many times. The chain uses TRBV5-1 and TRBJ2-1; 11 positions match TRBD2. Germline CDR1 and CDR2: SGHRS and YFSETQ. The junction had 3 bases not matched to a gene; V was cut back by 2 bases and J by 8 bases. This CDR3 region has 14 residues. The CDR3 sequence: CASSLLAGEDEQFF. The CDR3 DNA sequence: TGCGCCAGCAGCTTACTAGCGGGAGAGGATGAGCAGTTCTTC.

This clonotype was seen at least ten times. V gene TRBV7-2 combines with J gene TRBJ2-3; a weak D match, TRBD2 (6 bases). The CDR3 runs 14 residues. Germline values: CDR1 SGHTA, CDR2 FQGNSA. Between the trimmed V and J ends, which lost 1 base and 5 bases, there was a span of 10 bases. CDR3 amino acids: CASSLGDSRDTQYF. CDR3 coding DNA: TGTGCCAGCAGCTTAGGGGACTCTAGAGATACGCAGTATTTT.

Note on this clonotype: This may arise from a read error, as a much more abundant clone is one base away. J is TRBJ2-5 and V is TRBV28; D may be TRBD1 (5 bases). Germline V gene data show CDR1 as MDHEN and CDR2 as SYDVKM. The CDR3 covers 15 residues. Trimming cost V 7 bases and J 11 bases, with 26 bases left between them. The CDR3 protein is CASTPRQIIYNEQYF. The CDR3 DNA reads TGTGCCAGCACACCCCGACAGATAATATACAATGAGCAGTACTTC.

A remark on this clonotype: A much larger clone differs from this one at a single base, so this may be a read error. The rearrangement joins TRBV28 to TRBJ2-1; D gene ambiguous. The germline V gene encodes CDR1 MDHEN and CDR2 SYDVKM. V was cut by 10 bases and J by 12 bases, with 13 bases left in between. The CDR3 is 10 amino acids. The CDR3 here is CATLRSGQFF. The DNA of the CDR3 is TGTGCCACCCTTCGTAGTGGGCAGTTCTTC.

Only a few counts were recorded for this clonotype. The rearrangement uses TRBV5-6 and TRBJ2-7; no definite D call. Trimming cost V 4 bases and J 1 base, with 12 bases left between them. This CDR3 region has 14 residues. Germline values: CDR1 SGHDT, CDR2 YYEEEE. In nucleotides, the CDR3 is TGTGCCAGCAGCCTCCGGTACCGATCCTACGAGCAGTACTTC. This codes for CASSLRYRSYEQYF.